This record looks at one T cell receptor (beta chain) sequence and its context. The target antigen is unknown. The sample comes from a study of cytotoxic CD8 clonotypes in ibrutinib-treated CLL. Study as a whole: Median treatment time before response sampling was over 9 months, range 6 to 36. General observations from the study: Clonality at baseline surpassed age-matched healthy donors and tracked circulating CD8+ T-cell counts.

TCRdb's table, derived via immunoSEQ multiplex PCR, lists solely in-frame clones and lacks some. The sample consists of 150,000 to 200,000 clones, 55% to 85% of them appearing once. The CDR3 extends over 15 amino acids. The germline CDR1 and CDR2 sequences are MNHNS and SASEGT. The V and J ends lost 2 bases and 4 bases, in that order; junction bases with no gene match: 4. The TCR originated in a human donor with chronic lymphocytic leukemia. The material was PBMCs, obtained after 24 months of ibrutinib treatment. The chain is built from TRBV6-1 and TRBJ2-4; 8 bases agree with TRBD1. CDR3 loop: CASSESRTGKNIQYF. The CDR3 DNA reads as TGTGCCAGCAGTGAATCACGGACAGGGAAAAACATTCAGTACTTC.